This is a list of T cell receptor beta chains from one sample in a study of OX40 agonist ivuxolimab in advanced cancers. TCRdb's copy holds only in-frame clones and misses some; the assay was immunoSEQ multiplex PCR. Altogether 100,000 or so clones are present, 70% to 85% being singletons, with the ten largest covering 3.8%. Sequenced here: CD4+ or CD8+ T cells sorted from blood, sampled in a trial of the OX40 agonist ivuxolimab. These receptors all come from an adult with an advanced solid tumor such as melanoma, head and neck, liver or kidney cancer. The CDR3 runs from the conserved cysteine through the conserved F or W. Each record gives: D gene, J gene, clone size, V gene, CDR3 DNA, CDR3 protein. D genes are given only for firm matches. Rows give clone size only sometimes, using once, few, many, or a class for an expanded clone.

NA	TRBJ2-7	NA	TRBV7-3	TGTGCCAGCAGCTTGGGGGGTACGGCCGGAGACGAGCAGTACTTC	CASSLGGTAGDEQYF
NA	TRBJ1-4	NA	TRBV4-2	TGTGCCAGCAGCCAAGTCGCACAGGCCAATGAAAAACTGTTTTTT	CASSQVAQANEKLFF
NA	TRBJ2-3	NA	TRBV5-4	TGTGCCAGCAGCCCACCGGACAGCACAGATACGCAGTATTTT	CASSPPDSTDTQYF
TRBD1	TRBJ2-7	few	TRBV6-1	TGTGCCAGCAGCCTGACAGGGGCAAGCTCCTACGAGCAGTACTTC	CASSLTGASSYEQYF
NA	TRBJ1-5	NA	TRBV30	TGTGCCTGGAGAGGCCAGAACAATCAGCCCCAGCATTTT	CAWRGQNNQPQHF
TRBD2	TRBJ2-1	NA	TRBV4-2	TGTGCCAGCAGCCAGCTGCCGACTAGCGGACTAAACAATGAGCAGTTCTTC	CASSQLPTSGLNNEQFF
NA	TRBJ1-1	NA	TRBV18	TGTGCCAGCTCACCGAGGGAGGGCACTGAAGCTTTCTTT	CASSPREGTEAFF
NA	TRBJ2-5	NA	TRBV15	TGTGCCACCAGCTACCCGGGACACCTAAGCCCAGAGACCCAGTACTTC	CATSYPGHLSPETQYF
NA	TRBJ1-4	NA	TRBV7-9	TGTGCCAGCAGCCTAGACGGGGGCAATGAAAAACTGTTTTTT	CASSLDGGNEKLFF
TRBD2	TRBJ2-5	NA	TRBV28	TGTGCCAGCAGTTTTGCGGGAGTTGGCCGAGAGACCCAGTACTTC	CASSFAGVGRETQYF
NA	TRBJ2-7	NA	TRBV19	TGTGCCAGTAGTATGGGGACGGGGAACTACGAGCAGTACTTC	CASSMGTGNYEQYF
NA	TRBJ1-1	NA	TRBV7-2	TGTGCCAGCAGCCTCGGTTCGGGCACTGAAGCTTTCTTT	CASSLGSGTEAFF
NA	TRBJ2-3	NA	TRBV9	TGTGCCAGCAGCGGAATCGGGCGCTCCTCAGATACGCAGTATTTT	CASSGIGRSSDTQYF
NA	TRBJ2-3	NA	TRBV7-9	TGTGCCAGCAGCTTAGTTAGTCTTAGCACAGATACGCAGTATTTT	CASSLVSLSTDTQYF
TRBD2	TRBJ2-2	few	TRBV5-4	TGTGCCAGCAGCATCCCAAGCGGGAGGAAGGCCGGGGAGCTGTTTTTT	CASSIPSGRKAGELFF
NA	TRBJ1-4	NA	TRBV28	TGTGCCAGCAGTCGCAGGGACGGGCGAGAAAAACTGTTTTTT	CASSRRDGREKLFF
TRBD2	TRBJ2-7	NA	TRBV6-5	TGTGCCAGCAGTTGCTTGGGACTAGCGGGATGCGAGCAGTACTTC	CASSCLGLAGCEQYF
NA	TRBJ2-3	NA	TRBV19	TGTGCCAGTAGTAAACAGGTTAGCACAGATACGCAGTATTTT	CASSKQVSTDTQYF
TRBD1	TRBJ2-1	NA	TRBV2	TGTGCCACCGAGGGGACAGGGCGCTACAATGAGCAGTTCTTC	CATEGTGRYNEQFF
TRBD1	TRBJ2-1	NA	TRBV2	TGTGCCAGCAGTGGTAGAACAGGGGGTAACAATGAGCAGTTCTTC	CASSGRTGGNNEQFF
NA	TRBJ1-5	NA	TRBV2	TGTGCCAGCGTGCCGGACAGCCCCAATCAGCCCCAGCATTTT	CASVPDSPNQPQHF
TRBD2	TRBJ2-5	NA	TRBV7-2	TGTGCCAGCACCCACGGACTAGCGGAAGAGACCCAGTACTTC	CASTHGLAEETQYF
NA	TRBJ2-1	NA	TRBV7-2	TGTGCCAGCAGCTTAGGGGGGGCGGCCGGAAAGCAGTTCTTC	CASSLGGAAGKQFF
TRBD2	TRBJ2-5	NA	TRBV7-2	TGTGCCAGCAGCTTAGCGCGTCCATCTAGCGGGACGGAGACCCAGTACTTC	CASSLARPSSGTETQYF
NA	TRBJ2-3	NA	TRBV9	TGTGCCAGCAGCGTAGGTTTCGTTTCGGGCCGCACAGATACGCAGTATTTT	CASSVGFVSGRTDTQYF
NA	TRBJ1-5	NA	TRBV19	TGTGCCAGTAATCGTGGGCCCGCCAGCAATCAGCCCCAGCATTTT	CASNRGPASNQPQHF
NA	TRBJ2-6	NA	TRBV2	TGTGCCAGCAGTGAAGTCGGGGTGGGGGCCAACGTCCTGACTTTC	CASSEVGVGANVLTF
TRBD1	TRBJ2-7	NA	TRBV6-1	TGTGCCTGCGATCGGACAGGGTCCACCTACGAGCAGTACTTC	CACDRTGSTYEQYF